This paragraph reports one T cell receptor beta chain. Its antigen is unknown. Data came from immunoSEQ multiplex PCR; TCRdb stores just in-frame clones and leaves some out. The data show around 48,000 clones, less than 85% seen once. The sample originates from a study of OX40 agonist ivuxolimab in advanced cancers. On the study more broadly: Ivuxolimab doses were 0.01, 0.1, 0.3, 1.5, 3 or 10 mg/kg every 2 weeks. People in dose escalation had one of these cancers: hepatocellular carcinoma, melanoma, renal cell or head and neck cancer.

Points from the study as a whole: In CD8+ T cells, expanded clones were on average more numerous than in CD4+.

The CDR3 contains 12 residues. The germline V gene encodes CDR1 MNHEY and CDR2 SMNVEV (reference sequence). The V segment lost 5 bases and the J segment 6 bases; nucleotides outside the gene matches: 4. At cycle 4 day 1, cycle 7 day 1, and baseline, blood was sampled. The source of this sequence is an adult with an advanced solid tumor such as melanoma, head and neck, liver or kidney cancer. Here the sequenced sample was CD4+ or CD8+ T cells sorted from blood, taken in a trial of the OX40 agonist ivuxolimab. The chain carries TRBV27 and TRBJ2-7; 7 bases agree with TRBD2. The CDR3 bases are TGTGCCAGCAGTCTCCCGGGGGGCGAGCAGTACTTC. This gives the protein CASSLPGGEQYF.